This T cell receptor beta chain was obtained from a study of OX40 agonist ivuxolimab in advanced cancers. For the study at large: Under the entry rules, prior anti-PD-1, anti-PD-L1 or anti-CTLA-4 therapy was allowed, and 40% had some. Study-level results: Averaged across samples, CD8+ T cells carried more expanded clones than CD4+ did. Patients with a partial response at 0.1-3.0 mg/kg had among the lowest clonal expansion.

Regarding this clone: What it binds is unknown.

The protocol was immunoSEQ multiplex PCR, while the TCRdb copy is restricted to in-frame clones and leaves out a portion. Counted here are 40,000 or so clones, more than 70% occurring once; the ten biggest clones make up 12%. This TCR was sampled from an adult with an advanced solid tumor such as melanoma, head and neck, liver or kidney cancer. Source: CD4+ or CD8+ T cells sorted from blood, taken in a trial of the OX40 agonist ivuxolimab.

CDR3 nucleotides: TGTGCCAGCAGTTTAACCCGGACTACCGCCAATGAGCAGTTCTTC. Its protein is CASSLTRTTANEQFF. V is TRBV27 and J is TRBJ2-1, with TRBD2 as a possible D gene (6 bases). Trimming shortened V by 2 bases and J by 6 bases, and 14 bases separated the two germline ends. Looked up from germline, CDR1 is MNHEY and CDR2 is SMNVEV (reference sequence). CDR3 length: 15 amino acids.